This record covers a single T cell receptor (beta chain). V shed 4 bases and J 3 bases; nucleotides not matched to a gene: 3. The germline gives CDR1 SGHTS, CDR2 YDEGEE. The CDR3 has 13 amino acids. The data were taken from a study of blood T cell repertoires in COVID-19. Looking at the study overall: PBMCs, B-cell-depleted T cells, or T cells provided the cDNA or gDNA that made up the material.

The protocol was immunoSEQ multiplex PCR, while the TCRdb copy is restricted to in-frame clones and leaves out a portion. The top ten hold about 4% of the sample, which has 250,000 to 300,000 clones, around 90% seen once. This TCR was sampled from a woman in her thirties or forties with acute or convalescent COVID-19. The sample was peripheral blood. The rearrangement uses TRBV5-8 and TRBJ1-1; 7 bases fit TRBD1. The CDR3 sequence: CASSKDRDTEAFF. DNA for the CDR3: TGTGCCAGCAGCAAAGACAGGGACACTGAAGCTTTCTTT.